This entry lists 7 T cell receptor beta chains sequenced from one sample in a study of identical twins. TCRdb passed the 5' RACE reads through MiXCR, listing each CDR3 protein once. The sample shows 450,000 to 600,000 distinct CDR3 sequences, approximately 20% of them seen only once. The same data also went into a second study, on yellow fever vaccine responses in identical twins.

The sequenced sample consisted of CD4+ T cells sorted from blood. The receptors stem from a woman in her late teens or twenties in good health.

V is TRBV3-1 and J is TRBJ2-1; TRBD1 agrees at 7 bases. This CDR3 comprises 15 residues. The junction had 12 bases not matched to a gene; V was cut back by 2 bases and J by 11 bases. Germline V gene lookup returns CDR1 LGHDT and CDR2 YNNKEL (reference sequence). The CDR3 region is CASSQTGQAGLKQFF. The CDR3 bases are TGTGCCAGCAGCCAAACTGGACAGGCTGGCTTGAAGCAGTTCTTC.

The chain combines TRBV20-1 with TRBJ1-1, with TRBD1 as a possible D gene (6 bases). The CDR3 loop spans 11 amino acids. Per the germline V gene, CDR1 is DFQATT and CDR2 is SNEGSKA (reference sequence). In DNA form, the CDR3 reads TGCAGCGCACGACAGGCCACTGAAGCTTTCTTT. Translating it yields CSARQATEAFF.

The chain couples TRBV7-8 to TRBJ2-1, with TRBD2 identical over 10 bases. The CDR3 runs to 17 residues. CDR1 and CDR2 (germline): SGHVS, FQNEAQ. The J segment lost 2 bases and the V segment lost 5 bases, leaving 9 bases of the junction unmatched. The chain's CDR3 is CASSLRILAGAYNEQFF. CDR3 bases: TGTGCCAGCAGCCTGAGGATTCTAGCGGGAGCCTACAATGAGCAGTTCTTC.

CDR3 nucleotides: TGCGCCAGCAGTCAACCTTTACGGAAGTTCACAGATACGCAGTATTTT. It codes for CASSQPLRKFTDTQYF. The chain has TRBV23-1 and TRBJ2-3, with no clear D. TRBV23-1 is sorted into the ORF group, with uncertain function. There are 16 residues in the CDR3. Trimming shortened V by 2 bases and J by 2 bases, and 14 bases separated the two germline ends.

There are a few counts of this clonotype. V is TRBV11-2 and J is TRBJ2-5; 7 nucleotides match TRBD2. Trimming cost V 1 base and J 4 bases; bases outside gene matches: 3. CDR3 length: 14 amino acids. CDR1 and CDR2 from the germline V gene are SGHAT and FQNNGV. This CDR3 is CASSLGASGETQYF. The CDR3 region has the DNA TGTGCCAGCAGCTTAGGGGCTAGCGGAGAGACCCAGTACTTC.

Only a few counts were recorded for this clonotype. The chain carries TRBV6-1 and TRBJ1-2; D not resolved. The CDR3 consists of 12 residues. V was pared by 7 bases and J by 10 bases, with 16 bases between. The V gene's germline CDR1 is MNHNS and CDR2 SASEGT. In nucleotides, the CDR3 is TGTGCCAGCAAGGATACAGTCTCACCCTACACCTTC. It codes for CASKDTVSPYTF.

The J gene is TRBJ1-3, the V gene TRBV12-3 or TRBV12-4; 8 bases map to TRBD1. This CDR3 comprises 14 residues. V shed 7 bases and J 4 bases; nucleotides not matched to a gene: 6. This CDR3 reads CASNKGQGGNTIYF. CDR3 nucleotides: TGTGCCAGCAATAAAGGACAGGGCGGAAACACCATATATTTT.